This T cell receptor (beta chain) was profiled in a study of cytomegalovirus exposure and HLA in healthy donors. General study results and limits: An observed cluster of highly shared sequence variants was recorded as a likely sequencing artifact. In vitro, a few CMV-associated chains proved specific for CMV antigens.

Notes on this clone: Its specificity is unknown.

The study ran its PCR with 60 Vbeta and 13 Jbeta primers. Produced via immunoSEQ multiplex PCR; TCRdb's table is partial and in-frame only. Of over 200,000 clones in the sample, almost 80% were seen once. This clonotype originated in a male donor in good health and CMV-seronegative. Sequencing used PBMCs.

DNA of the CDR3: TGCGCCAGCAGTGAGAGCGGCAGCTACGAGCAGTACTTC. This encodes CASSESGSYEQYF. The chain couples TRBV10-1 to TRBJ2-7; D is possibly TRBD2 (5 bases). The V gene's germline CDR1 is WNHNN and CDR2 SYGVQD (reference sequence). The CDR3 consists of 13 residues. The ends were cut back, 2 bases at V and 3 bases at J, with 8 bases in the middle.